This T cell receptor beta chain was recorded in a study of shared clonotypes between healthy human individuals. All donors qualified as healthy HIV-negative adults and had experienced no recent acute infections or vaccinations. CD8 memory fractions consisted of CD45RO+ and CCR7-negative CD45RA+ TemRA cells together. The CDR3 length is 13 residues. Trimming took off 4 bases at V and 5 bases at J, with 9 bases between the two ends. Per germline, CDR1 SGHDT and CDR2 YYEEEE. The study ran the assay at deep level. Measured with immunoSEQ multiplex PCR; TCRdb has only the in-frame clones, and not every one. The table has approximately 95,000 clones, roughly two thirds seen once.

Sequences were obtained from memory CD8+ T cells sorted from blood. Specified subset: CD45RO+ cells pooled with CCR7-negative TemRA cells. The chain carries TRBV5-6 and TRBJ2-2; D gene uncertain. The receptor comes from a man under 40 in good health. The CDR3 nucleotides are TGTGCCAGCAGCCGAGATCCTACCGGGGAGCTGTTTTTT. As protein: CASSRDPTGELFF.